The entry below describes one T cell receptor (beta chain). Researchers prepared the TCRbeta library using unique molecular identifiers, the study reports. TCRdb processed the PCR reads anew with MiXCR; each CDR3 protein has one entry. Counted here are about 360,000 distinct CDR3 sequences, less than 15% occurring once; the ten biggest clones make up about 4.5%. This specimen belongs to a study of T-cell reconstitution after alpha-beta-depleted transplantation in children. CDR3 length: 15 residues. Germline lookup yields CDR1 SGHVS and CDR2 FQNEAQ. V dropped 3 bases and J dropped 4; count of bases not matched to a gene: 7.

The rearrangement joins TRBV7-8 to TRBJ1-2, with 8 bases lining up with TRBD1. The source material was PBMCs, sampled from the stem cell graft. This clonotype originated in a human donor who donated a stem cell graft to a child with Fanconi anemia. The CDR3 loop is CASSLGPGGIYGYTF. DNA of the CDR3: TGTGCCAGCAGCTTGGGGCCAGGGGGCATCTATGGCTACACCTTC. Full variable domain (outside the CDR3, taken from reference TRBV7-8 and TRBJ1-2): GAGVSQSPRYKVAKRGQDVALRCDPISGHVSLFWYQQALGQGPEFLTYFQNEAQLDKSGLPSDRFFAERPEGSVSTLKIQRTQQEDSAVYLCASSLGPGGIYGYTFGSGTRLTVV.